This is a list of T cell receptor beta chains from one sample in a study of radiation and T cells in renal cell carcinoma. Assay used: immunoSEQ multiplex PCR; TCRdb lists only in-frame clones, some missing. The table has around 100,000 clones, 70% to 85% seen once. Sequencing used blood, obtained from a patient whose treatment included radiotherapy and nephrectomy. The receptors shown here come from a man in his 60s with renal cell carcinoma. CDR3s include the opening cysteine and the closing phenylalanine or tryptophan. D genes are given only for firm matches. The size field is filled for only some rows; it gives once, few, many or a size class.

v_gene,d_gene,j_gene,abundance,CDR3nt,CDR3aa
TRBV5-6,TRBD1,TRBJ1-2,NA,TGTGCCAGCAGCTTGGGGACAGGGGGCAAAACTAACTATGGCTACACCTTC,CASSLGTGGKTNYGYTF
TRBV5-1,NA,TRBJ2-1,NA,TGCGCCAGCAGCTTGGCCGGGCTAGCCCACAATGAGCAGTTCTTC,CASSLAGLAHNEQFF
TRBV18,NA,TRBJ2-5,NA,TGTGCCAGCTCACCCCACCAAGAGACCCGGTACTTC,CASSPHQETRYF
TRBV5-1,NA,TRBJ1-1,NA,TGCGCCAGCAGCTCAGGGGACACATACACTGAAGCTTTCTTT,CASSSGDTYTEAFF
TRBV4-3,NA,TRBJ2-7,NA,TGCGCCAGCAGCCAGGGGGCGGGGGCAGACTACGAGCAGTACTTC,CASSQGAGADYEQYF
TRBV27,NA,TRBJ2-2,once,TGTGCCAGCCACCGGAAGGGGGGAACCGGGGAGCTGTTTTTT,CASHRKGGTGELFF
TRBV19,NA,TRBJ1-1,NA,TGTGCCAGCACAACCCCAGGGGATGGTCGCACTGAAGCTTTCTTT,CASTTPGDGRTEAFF
TRBV7-9,NA,TRBJ2-1,once,TGTGCCAGCAGCTTAAGTCTGAATGAGCAGTTCTTC,CASSLSLNEQFF
TRBV7-9,TRBD2,TRBJ2-1,few,TGTGCCAGCAGCTTAACCCTAGCGGGAGGGCCGAATGAGCAGTTCTTC,CASSLTLAGGPNEQFF
TRBV7-9,TRBD1,TRBJ2-7,NA,TGTGGGGCCCAACAGGGGGACTACGAGCAGTACTTC,CGAQQGDYEQYF
TRBV7-9,TRBD1,TRBJ1-1,NA,TGTGCCAGCAGCTTGGCACCGGGACAGGGGCCCGGGGCTTTCTTT,CASSLAPGQGPGAFF
TRBV21-1,NA,TRBJ1-5,NA,TGTGCCAGCAGCGAAGGGCTACATTGGCATCATCAGCCCCAGCATTTT,CASSEGLHWHHQPQHF
TRBV6-5,NA,TRBJ2-5,once,TGTGCCAGCAGTGCCTCTAGGAGCTCGCTGACCCAGTACTTC,CASSASRSSLTQYF
TRBV4-1,TRBD1,TRBJ2-5,NA,TGCGCCAGCAGCCAGATACCGGGACAGGGAGAGACCCAGTACTTC,CASSQIPGQGETQYF
TRBV4-1,NA,TRBJ2-1,NA,TGCGCCAGCAGCCAAGCAAGGGGGGGGTACAATGAGCAGTTCTTC,CASSQARGGYNEQFF
TRBV10-1,TRBD2,TRBJ2-2,NA,TGCGCCAGCAGTGACCCGGGAGCTAGCGGGATGAACACCGGGGAGCTGTTTTTT,CASSDPGASGMNTGELFF
TRBV5-5,NA,TRBJ2-5,NA,TGTGCCAGCAGCTTTACAGGTTCCCAAGAGACCCAGTACTTC,CASSFTGSQETQYF
TRBV6-1,TRBD1,TRBJ2-5,NA,TGTGCCAGCAGTCCAAGACAGGGAAGCCAAGAGACCCAGTACTTC,CASSPRQGSQETQYF
TRBV5-8,NA,TRBJ2-7,NA,TGTGCCAGCAGCCAGGGTCCCTCCTACGAGCAGTACTTC,CASSQGPSYEQYF
TRBV5-4,NA,TRBJ2-3,NA,TGTGCCAGCTACATACTAGGCACAGATACGCAGTATTTT,CASYILGTDTQYF
TRBV5-1,NA,TRBJ1-1,few,TGCGCCAGCAGCTTGGATGGCAGCCTGAACACTGAAGCTTTCTTT,CASSLDGSLNTEAFF
TRBV27,NA,TRBJ2-1,NA,TGTGCCAGCAGTTTAGAACTAAACCCGGGCGGTGAGCAGTTCTTC,CASSLELNPGGEQFF
TRBV6-1,TRBD1,TRBJ1-1,few,TGTGCCAGCAGACACCGGGACAGGAACACTGAAGCTTTCTTT,CASRHRDRNTEAFF
TRBV2,NA,TRBJ2-2,NA,TGTGCCAGCAGTAGGGCCTTAGGGACCGGGGAGCTGTTTTTT,CASSRALGTGELFF
TRBV6-6,NA,TRBJ2-1,NA,TGTGCCAGCAGTTACCTACTCCGGGACACGGGAAATGAGCAGTTCTTC,CASSYLLRDTGNEQFF
TRBV28,TRBD1,TRBJ1-2,NA,TGTGCCAGCAGTTCCCCGACAGGGGAGCAGGGTGGCTACACCTTC,CASSSPTGEQGGYTF
TRBV7-6,NA,TRBJ2-1,NA,TGTGCCAGCAGCCCAGGCGGGGTTGAGCAGTTCTTC,CASSPGGVEQFF
TRBV27,NA,TRBJ2-1,NA,TGTGCCAGCAGTTTCGTCGGACAGCAGCAGTTCTTC,CASSFVGQQQFF
TRBV4-1,TRBD2,TRBJ2-1,once,TGCGCCAGCAGCCCCCCCAGCGGGGTTTACAATGAGCAGTTCTTC,CASSPPSGVYNEQFF
TRBV5-1,NA,TRBJ1-1,once,TGCGCCAGCAGCTCAGACTTCACTGAAGCTTTCTTT,CASSSDFTEAFF
TRBV30,NA,TRBJ2-7,NA,TGTGCCTGGGGACGGACAGATCTAGGGCACTACGAGCAGTACTTC,CAWGRTDLGHYEQYF
TRBV11-2,NA,TRBJ2-7,NA,TGTGCCAGCAGCTTAGTTCGGGGATCGTACGAGCAGTACTTC,CASSLVRGSYEQYF
TRBV5-1,TRBD2,TRBJ2-1,once,TGCGCCAGCAGCTCAGTAGCGGGAGCCGAGCAGTTCTTC,CASSSVAGAEQFF
TRBV28,NA,TRBJ1-5,once,TGTGCCAGCAGTAGGGCTGGGACAAGGGGAGATCAGCCCCAGCATTTT,CASSRAGTRGDQPQHF
TRBV27,NA,TRBJ1-3,many,TGTGCCAGCAGGAGCAGGGGTTTTGCTGGAAACACCATATATTTT,CASRSRGFAGNTIYF
TRBV7-8,NA,TRBJ2-7,NA,TGTGCCAGCAGCCGAATAACAAGCTACGAGCAGTACTTC,CASSRITSYEQYF
TRBV2,NA,TRBJ1-4,NA,TGTGCCAGCAGTGACTTCGGACTTAACAATGAAAAACTGTTTTTT,CASSDFGLNNEKLFF
TRBV4-1,NA,TRBJ2-1,NA,TGCGCCAGCAGCCACCCGGGGGGCGGGAGTCTTAATGAGCAGTTCTTC,CASSHPGGGSLNEQFF
TRBV5-1,NA,TRBJ1-2,NA,TGCGCCAGCAGTCCTACGCCCGGGGGCTACACCTTC,CASSPTPGGYTF
TRBV5-6,TRBD2,TRBJ2-1,NA,TGTGCCAGCACCTCACTAGCGGGAGGGGATGAGCAGTTCTTC,CASTSLAGGDEQFF
TRBV30,NA,TRBJ1-1,NA,TGTGCCTGGAGCGGGGAAAGACGAACTGAAGCTTTCTTT,CAWSGERRTEAFF
TRBV30,NA,TRBJ1-1,NA,TGTGCCTGGAAATTGGTGAACACTGAAGCTTTCTTT,CAWKLVNTEAFF
TRBV18,NA,TRBJ2-7,NA,TGTGCCAGCTCACCCGCCAGGGTAAATTCCTACGAGCAGTACTTC,CASSPARVNSYEQYF
TRBV19,NA,TRBJ2-7,few,TGTGCCAGTAGTATCCAGTCCGTTCGCGAGCAGTACTTC,CASSIQSVREQYF
TRBV2,TRBD1,TRBJ1-1,few,TGTGCCAGCACCACAGGACAGGCCTTTGAAGCTTTCTTT,CASTTGQAFEAFF
TRBV15,NA,TRBJ2-2,NA,TGTGCCACCAGCAGAGGTCCCGGGGAGCTGTTTTTT,CATSRGPGELFF
TRBV30,NA,TRBJ2-3,NA,TGTGCCTGGAGTGTGGGCTACCTTACCAAAACGGCCATACCAGATACGCAGTATTTT,CAWSVGYLTKTAIPDTQYF
TRBV19,NA,TRBJ2-5,NA,TGTGCCAGTAGTGCCCGTGGCTCTTTCCAAGAGACCCAGTACTTC,CASSARGSFQETQYF
TRBV4-3,NA,TRBJ2-7,NA,TGCGCCAGCAGCCCTGCCCTAGCCTACGAGCAGTACTTC,CASSPALAYEQYF
TRBV10-3,NA,TRBJ2-7,NA,TGTGCCATCAGTGATCTGCAGGGGTCCTACGAGCAGTACTTC,CAISDLQGSYEQYF
TRBV2,TRBD1,TRBJ1-1,once,TGTGCCAGCAGTGAAGCACGGCAGGGGGCTGAAGCTTTCTTT,CASSEARQGAEAFF
TRBV5-1,NA,TRBJ2-7,NA,TGCGCCAGCAGAGCCGGGACGACCAACTCCTACGAGCAGTACTTC,CASRAGTTNSYEQYF
TRBV28,NA,TRBJ1-5,NA,TGTGCCAGCAGTTTAGGGCAGCCAATCCCCAATCAGCCCCAGCATTTT,CASSLGQPIPNQPQHF
TRBV7-2,NA,TRBJ1-2,NA,TGTGCCAGCAGCTTAAGCCGACAGACGTCTAACTATGGCTACACCTTC,CASSLSRQTSNYGYTF
TRBV4-1,NA,TRBJ1-2,once,TGCGCCAGCAGCCAAGACCGGACGCCTAACTATGGCTACACCTTC,CASSQDRTPNYGYTF